The 23 T cell receptor beta chains given below trace back to one sample, sequenced in a study of human versus mouse CDR3 diversity and MHC coevolution. Sequencing was performed with immunoSEQ multiplex PCR; in TCRdb, only in-frame clones are kept and a portion is missing. Seen here are 60,000 or so clones, around 94% observed once, and the top ten hold approximately 20%. Specimen: naive CD4+ T cells from blood. Subset specified: CD45RO-negative CD62L-positive naive CD4 T cells. These receptors were obtained from a person between 55 and 69 years old in good health.

The chain recombines TRBV4-1 with TRBJ2-5; 7 positions match TRBD2. Near its end, the DNA agrees better with TRBJ2-7, so the J call may be wrong. The CDR3 totals 16 residues. Looked up from germline, CDR1 is MGHRA and CDR2 is YSYEKL. This chain's CDR3 is CASSQPTPAGAYEQYF. In DNA, the CDR3 is TGCGCCAGCAGCCAACCTACCCCCGCGGGGGCCTACGAGCAGTACTTC.

This chain uses TRBV29-1 with TRBJ2-1, with TRBD1 matching over 8 bases. The CDR3 length is 13 residues. Looked up from germline, CDR1 is SQVTM and CDR2 is ANQGSEA. J gave up 2 bases and V 7 bases, and 4 bases lay outside the gene matches. The CDR3 DNA reads as TGCAGCGGCGGGACAGGAACCTACAATGAGCAGTTCTTC. Residues: CSGGTGTYNEQFF.

The J gene is TRBJ2-2, the V gene TRBV2; TRBD1 is a possible D gene (8 bases). Germline loops: CDR1 SNHLY, CDR2 FYNNEI. Trimming left V 7 bases short and J 5 bases short, with 17 bases between. The CDR3 contains 15 residues. The CDR3 here is CASTENRGGTGELFF. CDR3 nucleotide sequence: TGTGCCAGCACCGAAAACAGGGGGGGTACCGGGGAGCTGTTTTTT.

This chain joins TRBV15 and TRBJ2-2; D might be TRBD2 (6 bases). CDR1 LNHNV and CDR2 YYDKDF come from the germline V gene (reference sequence). The CDR3 covers 16 residues. V lost 0 bases to trimming and J lost 5 bases, with 13 bases between them. The CDR3 region is CATSRDVQAGTGELFF. CDR3 nucleotides: TGTGCCACCAGCAGAGATGTGCAGGCGGGGACCGGGGAGCTGTTTTTT.

The chain recombines TRBV18 with TRBJ2-5; 8 nucleotides align to TRBD1. This CDR3 has 15 amino acids. Germline V lookup: CDR1 KGHSH, CDR2 LQKENI. The trim removed 4 bases at V and 3 bases at J, leaving 7 bases unmatched. For the CDR3, the DNA is TGTGCCAGCTCACGCTGGACAGGGCAAGAAGAGACCCAGTACTTC. Translation: CASSRWTGQEETQYF.

This sequence joins TRBV11-2 and TRBJ2-5, with a weak D call TRBD1 (5 bases). The germline gives CDR1 SGHAT, CDR2 FQNNGV. V dropped 3 bases and J dropped 2 bases, with 7 bases sitting between them. The CDR3 is 13 amino acids. CDR3 in amino acids: CASSFTGQETQYF. Here the CDR3 DNA reads TGTGCCAGCAGCTTCACAGGTCAAGAGACCCAGTACTTC. The variable domain in full, with the rest retrieved from reference TRBV11-2 and TRBJ2-5, is EAGVAQSPRYKIIEKRQSVAFWCNPISGHATLYWYQQILGQGPKLLIQFQNNGVVDDSQLPKDRFSAERLKGVDSTLKIQPAKLEDSAVYLCASSFTGQETQYFGPGTRLLVL.

This chain uses TRBV5-6 with TRBJ2-3, with 10 bases aligning to TRBD1. The CDR3 consists of 15 residues. The J segment lost 7 bases and the V segment lost 4 bases, leaving 9 bases of the junction unmatched. Germline V lookup: CDR1 SGHDT, CDR2 YYEEEE. The CDR3 DNA sequence: TGTGCCAGCAGCACCCGGGACAGGGGCGTCTATACGCAGTATTTT. Translating gives CASSTRDRGVYTQYF.

The chain couples TRBV6-1 to TRBJ2-1; TRBD1 agrees at 9 bases. Germline V CDR1 and CDR2: MNHNS, SASEGT. The junction had 7 bases not matched to a gene; V was cut back by 3 bases and J by 4 bases. The CDR3 covers 16 residues. The CDR3 DNA reads TGTGCCAGCAGTGACGTTGGACAGGGGCCTTACAATGAGCAGTTCTTC. It codes for CASSDVGQGPYNEQFF.

This clone was observed a single time. The V and J genes are TRBV5-1 and TRBJ2-1; TRBD2 matches at 13 bases. The CDR3 is made up of 13 amino acids. V shed 4 bases and J 11 bases; nucleotides not matched to a gene: 3. The germline CDR1 and CDR2 sequences are SGHRS and YFSETQ. The CDR3 bases are TGCGCCAGCAGCGCGGGACTAGCGGGAAAGCAGTTCTTC. Its protein product is CASSAGLAGKQFF.

The rearrangement links TRBV29-1 to TRBJ2-7; the match to TRBD1 covers 7 bases. Trimming cost V 2 bases and J 7 bases; bases outside gene matches: 8. This CDR3 comprises 13 residues. CDR1 and CDR2 (germline): SQVTM, ANQGSEA. This chain's CDR3 is CSVERQGVREQYF. Written as DNA, the CDR3 is TGCAGCGTTGAACGGCAGGGGGTGAGGGAGCAGTACTTC.

The V and J genes are TRBV19 and TRBJ1-5, with TRBD1 as a possible D gene (5 bases). The CDR3 sequence is 13 residues long. The V gene's germline CDR1 is LNHDA and CDR2 SQIVND (reference sequence). Deletions cut 4 bases from V and 7 bases from J, with 11 bases between. The CDR3: CASSTQGGQPQHF. The CDR3 DNA reads as TGTGCCAGTAGTACGCAGGGTGGGCAGCCCCAGCATTTT.

This chain connects TRBV1 to TRBJ2-5; the D call of TRBD2 is as the table states it, not checked on the DNA. TRBV1 is labeled a pseudogene. This CDR3 contains 15 residues. DNA of the CDR3: TGCACCAGCAGCCCTGAAACTAGCGGCCAAGAGACCCAGTACTTC. Amino acids: CTSSPETSGQETQYF.

V gene TRBV5-1 combines with J gene TRBJ2-7; no firm D call. Deletions cut 4 bases from V and 6 bases from J, with 11 bases between. Germline V lookup: CDR1 SGHRS, CDR2 YFSETQ. This CDR3 spans 12 amino acids. The CDR3 sequence is CASSPLGREQYF. The CDR3 DNA reads as TGCGCCAGCAGCCCGCTGGGCCGCGAGCAGTACTTC. Complete variable domain (other parts from reference TRBV5-1 and TRBJ2-7): KAGVTQTPRYLIKTRGQQVTLSCSPISGHRSVSWYQQTPGQGLQFLFEYFSETQRNKGNFPGRFSGRQFSNSRSEMNVSTLELGDSALYLCASSPLGREQYFGPGTRLTVT.

The chain links TRBV18 to TRBJ1-1; D is perhaps TRBD1 (6 bases). V dropped 5 bases and J dropped 0 bases, with 13 bases sitting between them. The germline gives CDR1 KGHSH, CDR2 LQKENI. This CDR3 contains 15 residues. The CDR3 spells CASSEGTGLNTEAFF. The DNA of the CDR3 is TGTGCCAGCTCAGAGGGCACAGGGTTGAACACTGAAGCTTTCTTT.

The chain is built from TRBV5-1 and TRBJ2-2, with D possibly TRBD2 on 6 matching bases. Per the germline V gene, CDR1 is SGHRS and CDR2 is YFSETQ. This CDR3 spans 16 amino acids. Deletions cut 0 bases from V and 5 bases from J, with 14 bases between. The CDR3 coding sequence is TGCGCCAGCAGCTTGGACGGGAGAATAAGGACCGGGGAGCTGTTTTTT. It yields the protein CASSLDGRIRTGELFF.

This chain joins TRBV30 and TRBJ1-1; D is possibly TRBD1 (5 bases). There are 14 residues in the CDR3. Germline V gene lookup returns CDR1 GTSNPN and CDR2 SVGIG (reference sequence). The V gene lost 3 bases and the J gene lost 6 bases, with 17 bases spanning the gap. CDR3 nucleotide sequence: TGTGCCTGGAGCGGCGACCGCGTAGGGGCTGAAGCTTTCTTT. This sequence encodes CAWSGDRVGAEAFF.

Comment on this clone: Distinct nucleotide sequences in the sample also encode this CDR3. The chain couples TRBV6-5 to TRBJ1-6, with D unresolved. Germline-derived CDR1 and CDR2 are MNHEY and SVGAGI. This CDR3 has 15 residues. V was trimmed by 2 bases and J by 3 bases, leaving 8 bases between them. For the CDR3, the DNA is TGTGCCAGCAGTTACCGAGGGAGCTATAATTCACCCCTCCACTTT. Its protein product is CASSYRGSYNSPLHF.

The chain carries TRBV5-1 and TRBJ2-2; a possible D gene is TRBD2 (6 bases). The CDR3 is 13 amino acids. CDR1 SGHRS and CDR2 YFSETQ come from the germline V gene. V lost 5 bases, J lost 1 base, and 6 bases lay in between. The CDR3 nucleotides read TGCGCCAGCAGGCGGGAGAACACCGGGGAGCTGTTTTTT. It codes for CASRRENTGELFF.

The chain links TRBV11-3 to TRBJ2-5; TRBD1 matches at 8 bases. The germline V gene encodes CDR1 SGHNT and CDR2 YENEEA. V gave up 0 bases and J gave up 2 bases; unmatched junction bases: 2. This CDR3 comprises 15 residues. In nucleotides, the CDR3 is TGTGCCAGCAGCTTAGAGGACAGGGTGCAAGAGACCCAGTACTTC. Its protein product is CASSLEDRVQETQYF.

J is TRBJ2-2 and V is TRBV5-1; TRBD2 matches at 8 bases. Germline CDR1 is SGHRS and CDR2 is YFSETQ. This CDR3 contains 14 residues. The trim removed 4 bases at V and 8 bases at J, leaving 7 bases unmatched. CDR3 sequence (DNA): TGCGCCAGCAGCGCTGGGACTAGTCCTGGGGAGCTGTTTTTT. It specifies CASSAGTSPGELFF.

This clone was seen more than once but under ten times. The genes are TRBV19 and TRBJ2-2, with 7 bases identical to TRBD2. Trimming removed 3 bases from V and 1 base from J; junction bases left unmatched: 11. Germline-derived CDR1 and CDR2 are LNHDA and SQIVND (reference sequence). The CDR3 totals 18 residues. The CDR3 here is CASSISRASGRNTGELFF. In DNA form, the CDR3 reads TGTGCCAGTAGTATCTCTCGGGCTAGCGGCCGGAACACCGGGGAGCTGTTTTTT. Supplemented by reference TRBV19 and TRBJ2-2, the full variable domain reads DGGITQSPKYLFRKEGQNVTLSCEQNLNHDAMYWYRQDPGQGLRLIYYSQIVNDFQKGDIAEGYSVSREKKESFPLTVTSAQKNPTAFYLCASSISRASGRNTGELFFGEGSRLTVL.

The rearrangement uses TRBV4-2 and TRBJ2-5, with D tentatively TRBD2 (5 bases). Germline V CDR1 and CDR2: LGHNA, YNFKEQ. The length of the CDR3 is 15 residues. The V gene lost 0 bases and the J gene lost 4 bases, with 12 bases spanning the gap. The DNA for the CDR3 is TGTGCCAGCAGCCAAGACGAGGGAAGAGGAGAGACCCAGTACTTC. Translating gives CASSQDEGRGETQYF.

This clone appeared a few times. The J gene is TRBJ2-7, the V gene TRBV10-3, with TRBD2 identical over 8 bases. The V gene's germline CDR1 is ENHRY and CDR2 SYGVKD. Germline trimming cut 2 bases from V and 4 bases from J; bases unmatched to any gene: 4. The CDR3 has 14 residues. CDR3 residues: CAISEGGGRYEQYF. CDR3 DNA: TGTGCCATCAGTGAGGGCGGGGGGAGGTACGAGCAGTACTTC.